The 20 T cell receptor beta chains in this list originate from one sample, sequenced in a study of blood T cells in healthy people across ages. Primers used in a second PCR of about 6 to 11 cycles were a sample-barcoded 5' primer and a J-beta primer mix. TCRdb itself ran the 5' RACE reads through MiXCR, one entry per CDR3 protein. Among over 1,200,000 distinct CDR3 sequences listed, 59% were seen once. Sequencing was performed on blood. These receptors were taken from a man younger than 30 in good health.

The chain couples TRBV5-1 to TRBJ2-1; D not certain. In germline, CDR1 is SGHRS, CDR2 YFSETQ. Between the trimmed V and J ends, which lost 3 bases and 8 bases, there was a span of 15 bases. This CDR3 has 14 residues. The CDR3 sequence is CASSSGPASDEQFF. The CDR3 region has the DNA TGCGCCAGCAGCTCAGGTCCGGCGAGCGATGAGCAGTTCTTC. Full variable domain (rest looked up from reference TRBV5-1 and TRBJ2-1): KAGVTQTPRYLIKTRGQQVTLSCSPISGHRSVSWYQQTPGQGLQFLFEYFSETQRNKGNFPGRFSGRQFSNSRSEMNVSTLELGDSALYLCASSSGPASDEQFFGPGTRLTVL.

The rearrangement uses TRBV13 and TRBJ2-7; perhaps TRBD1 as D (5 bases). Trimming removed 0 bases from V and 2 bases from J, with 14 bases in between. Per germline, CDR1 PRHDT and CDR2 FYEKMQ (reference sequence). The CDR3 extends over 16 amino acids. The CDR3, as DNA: TGTGCCAGCAGCTTAGGGACAGCTTGGTCCACCTACGAGCAGTACTTC. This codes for CASSLGTAWSTYEQYF.

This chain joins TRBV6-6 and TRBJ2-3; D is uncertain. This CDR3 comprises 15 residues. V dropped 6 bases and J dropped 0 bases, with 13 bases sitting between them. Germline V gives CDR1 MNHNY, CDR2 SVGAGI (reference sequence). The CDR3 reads CASRPVASSTDTQYF. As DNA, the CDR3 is TGTGCCAGCAGGCCTGTTGCTTCTAGCACAGATACGCAGTATTTT.

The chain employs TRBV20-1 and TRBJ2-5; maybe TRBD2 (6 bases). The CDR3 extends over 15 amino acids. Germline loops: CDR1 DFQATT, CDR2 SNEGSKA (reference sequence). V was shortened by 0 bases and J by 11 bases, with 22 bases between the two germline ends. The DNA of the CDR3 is TGCAGTGCTAGAGATGAGGCCTCTACGGGGGATGAGCAGTACTTC. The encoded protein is CSARDEASTGDEQYF.

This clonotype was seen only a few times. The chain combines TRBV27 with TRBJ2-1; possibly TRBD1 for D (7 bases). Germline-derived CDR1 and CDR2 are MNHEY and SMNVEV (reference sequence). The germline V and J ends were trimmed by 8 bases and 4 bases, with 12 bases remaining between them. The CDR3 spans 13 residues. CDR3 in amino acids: CASGGTEYNEQFF. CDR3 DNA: TGTGCCAGCGGAGGGACAGAGTACAATGAGCAGTTCTTC.

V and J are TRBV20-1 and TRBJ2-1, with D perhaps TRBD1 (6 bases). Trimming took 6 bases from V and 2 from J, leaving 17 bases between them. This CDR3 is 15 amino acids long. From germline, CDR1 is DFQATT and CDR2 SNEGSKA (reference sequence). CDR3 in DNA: TGCAGTGCCCAAAGGGCAGGGGAAGCCTACAATGAGCAGTTCTTC. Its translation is CSAQRAGEAYNEQFF.

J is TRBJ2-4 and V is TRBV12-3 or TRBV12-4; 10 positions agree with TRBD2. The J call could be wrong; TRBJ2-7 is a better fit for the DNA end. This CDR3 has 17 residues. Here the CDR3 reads CASSPLLAGTSSYEQYF. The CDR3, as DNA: TGTGCCAGCAGCCCATTACTAGCGGGAACAAGCTCCTACGAGCAGTACTTC.

The CDR3: CASSYWPGDQPQHF. CDR3 nucleotide sequence: TGTGCCAGCAGTTACTGGCCGGGCGACCAGCCCCAGCATTTT. This sequence joins TRBV6-6 and TRBJ1-5; D is ambiguous. V gave up 1 base and J gave up 7 bases, with 11 bases separating them. CDR3 length: 14 amino acids. The germline CDR1 and CDR2 sequences are MNHNY and SVGAGI (reference sequence).

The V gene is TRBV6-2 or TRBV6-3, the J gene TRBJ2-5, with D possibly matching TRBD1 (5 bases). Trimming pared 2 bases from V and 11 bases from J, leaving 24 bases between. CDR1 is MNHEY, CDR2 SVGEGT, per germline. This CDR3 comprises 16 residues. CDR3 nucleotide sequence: TGTGCCAGCAGTTACGATAGACAGTCGCTAGTCGATGAGCAGTACTTC. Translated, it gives CASSYDRQSLVDEQYF.

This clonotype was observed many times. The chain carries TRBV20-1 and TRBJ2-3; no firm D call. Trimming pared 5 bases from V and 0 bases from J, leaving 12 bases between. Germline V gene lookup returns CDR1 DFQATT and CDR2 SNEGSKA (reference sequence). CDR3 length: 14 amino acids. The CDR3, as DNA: TGCAGTGCTGCGATAGCAAAAAGCACAGATACGCAGTATTTT. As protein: CSAAIAKSTDTQYF.

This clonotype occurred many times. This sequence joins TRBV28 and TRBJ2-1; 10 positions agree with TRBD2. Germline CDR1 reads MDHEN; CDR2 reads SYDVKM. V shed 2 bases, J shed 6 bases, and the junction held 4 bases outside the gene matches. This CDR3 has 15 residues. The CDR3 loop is CASSLGTSDRNEQFF. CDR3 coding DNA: TGTGCCAGCAGTTTAGGGACTAGCGATCGCAATGAGCAGTTCTTC.

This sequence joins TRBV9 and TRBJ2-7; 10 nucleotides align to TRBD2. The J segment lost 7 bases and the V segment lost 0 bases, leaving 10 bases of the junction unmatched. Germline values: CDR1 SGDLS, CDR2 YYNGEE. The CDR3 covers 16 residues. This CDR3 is CASSVAPSGRSNEQYF. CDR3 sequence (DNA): TGTGCCAGCAGCGTAGCTCCTAGCGGGAGAAGTAATGAGCAGTACTTC.

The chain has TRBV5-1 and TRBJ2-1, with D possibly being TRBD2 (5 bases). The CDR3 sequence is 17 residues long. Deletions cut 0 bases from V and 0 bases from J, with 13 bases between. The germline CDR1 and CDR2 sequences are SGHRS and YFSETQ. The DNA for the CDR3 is TGCGCCAGCAGCTTGGGCGGGCCCCCGAGCTCCTACAATGAGCAGTTCTTC. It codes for CASSLGGPPSSYNEQFF.

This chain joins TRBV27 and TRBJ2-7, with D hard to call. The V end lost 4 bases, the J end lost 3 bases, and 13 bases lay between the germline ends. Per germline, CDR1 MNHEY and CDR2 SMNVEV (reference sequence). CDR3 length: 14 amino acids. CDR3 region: CASSSIGYSYEQYF. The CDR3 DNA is TGTGCCAGCAGTTCCATAGGGTATAGCTACGAGCAGTACTTC.

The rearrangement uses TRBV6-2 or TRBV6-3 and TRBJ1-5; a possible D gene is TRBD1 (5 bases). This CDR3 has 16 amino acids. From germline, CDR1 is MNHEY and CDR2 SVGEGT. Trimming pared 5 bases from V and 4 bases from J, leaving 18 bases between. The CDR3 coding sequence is TGTGCCAGCAGTACTACTACTACGACAGCTAATCAGCCCCAGCATTTT. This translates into CASSTTTTTANQPQHF.

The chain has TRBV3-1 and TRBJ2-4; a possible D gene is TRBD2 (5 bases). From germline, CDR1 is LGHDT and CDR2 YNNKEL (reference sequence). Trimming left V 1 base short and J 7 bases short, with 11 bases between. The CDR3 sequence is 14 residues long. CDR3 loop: CASSQGPGGNIQYF. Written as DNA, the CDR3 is TGTGCCAGCAGCCAAGGGCCAGGAGGTAACATTCAGTACTTC.

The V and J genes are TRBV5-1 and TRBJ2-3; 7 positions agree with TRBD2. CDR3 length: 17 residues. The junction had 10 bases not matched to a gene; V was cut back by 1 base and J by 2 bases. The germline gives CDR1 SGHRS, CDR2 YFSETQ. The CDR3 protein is CASSLWGGSGNTDTQYF. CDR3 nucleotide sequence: TGCGCCAGCAGCTTGTGGGGGGGTAGCGGAAACACAGATACGCAGTATTTT.

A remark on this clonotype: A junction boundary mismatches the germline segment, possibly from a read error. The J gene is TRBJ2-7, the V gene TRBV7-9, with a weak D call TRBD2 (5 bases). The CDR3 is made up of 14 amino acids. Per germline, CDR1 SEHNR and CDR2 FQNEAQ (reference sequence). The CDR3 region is CASSPHGETYGQYF. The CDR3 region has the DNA TGTGCCAGCAGCCCCCATGGGGAGACCTACGGGCAGTACTTC.

The CDR3 nucleotides read TGCGCCAGCAGCCAAGATCCACAGGGGGTAACAGATACGCAGTATTTT. Residues: CASSQDPQGVTDTQYF. This chain uses TRBV4-1 with TRBJ2-3; TRBD1 agrees at 8 bases. The V gene end was trimmed by 0 bases and the J gene end by 3 bases; junction bases not matched to a gene: 5. The CDR3 contains 16 residues. Germline CDR1 reads MGHRA; CDR2 reads YSYEKL.

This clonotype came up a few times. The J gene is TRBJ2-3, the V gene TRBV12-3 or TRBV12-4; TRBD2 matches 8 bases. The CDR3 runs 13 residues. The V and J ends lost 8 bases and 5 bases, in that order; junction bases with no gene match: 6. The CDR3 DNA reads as TGTGCCAGCCGAATTCTAGCGGGAGATACGCAGTATTTT. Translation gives CASRILAGDTQYF.